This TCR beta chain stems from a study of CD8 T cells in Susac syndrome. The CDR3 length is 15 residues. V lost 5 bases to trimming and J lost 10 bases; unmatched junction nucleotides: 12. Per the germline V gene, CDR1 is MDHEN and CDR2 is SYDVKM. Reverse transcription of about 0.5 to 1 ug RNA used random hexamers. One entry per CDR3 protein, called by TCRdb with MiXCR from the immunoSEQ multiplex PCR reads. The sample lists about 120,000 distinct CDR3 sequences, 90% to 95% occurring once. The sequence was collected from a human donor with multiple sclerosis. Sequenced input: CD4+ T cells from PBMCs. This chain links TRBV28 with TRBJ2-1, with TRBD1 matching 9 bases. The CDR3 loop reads CASSGTGTPSREQFF. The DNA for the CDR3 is TGTGCCAGCAGTGGGACAGGGACACCTTCTAGGGAGCAGTTCTTC.